This T cell receptor (beta chain) came from a study of cytomegalovirus exposure and HLA in healthy donors. Profiling relied on immunoSEQ multiplex PCR, and the TCRdb table lists in-frame clones only, not all of them. The sample consists of hundreds of thousands of clones, roughly 84% of them appearing once. Germline V gene lookup returns CDR1 DFQATT and CDR2 SNEGSKA (reference sequence). There are 11 residues in the CDR3. V was clipped by 6 bases and J by 2 bases, with 8 bases between them. The TCR sequence derives from a woman between 18 and 30 years old in good health and CMV-seropositive. Sequenced sample: PBMCs. This sequence joins TRBV20-1 and TRBJ2-7; D is uncertain. CDR3 nucleotide sequence: TGCAGTGCGGCGGCACCCTACGAGCAGTACTTC. Protein sequence: CSAAAPYEQYF.